The rows below give T cell receptor beta chains drawn from one sample of a study of tumor and adjacent non-tumor tissue in lung cancer. TCRdb independently ran MiXCR on the multiplex PCR reads; one entry per CDR3 protein. The sample records about 200,000 distinct CDR3 sequences, approximately 74% being singletons. The sequencing sample was made of lung tumor tissue. Receptor source: a man aged 60 to 69 with non-small cell lung cancer. CDR3s include the opening cysteine and the closing phenylalanine or tryptophan. The D gene is left open where the match is weak. A clone size is listed for some rows: how often the clone was seen (once, few, many), or a class if it is expanded.

abundance	v_gene	d_gene	j_gene	CDR3aa	CDR3nt
NA	TRBV11-1	TRBD1	TRBJ2-6	CVSSQRGQGYSGANVLTF	TGTGTCAGCAGTCAGAGGGGACAGGGCTACTCTGGGGCCAACGTCCTGACTTTC
once	TRBV5-4	TRBD1	TRBJ2-5	CAISFTPGGQETQYF	TGTGCCATCAGCTTTACCCCAGGGGGACAAGAGACCCAGTACTTC
NA	TRBV12-3/TRBV12-4	TRBD1	TRBJ1-2	CASNRSGTGPSDGRYTF	TGTGCCAGCAATAGATCAGGGACAGGCCCTTCTGACGGTCGCTACACCTTC
NA	TRBV20-1	TRBD2	TRBJ2-2	CSASLAGVTGELFF	TGCAGTGCTAGCCTAGCGGGAGTTACCGGTGAGCTGTTTTTT
many	TRBV20-1	TRBD2	TRBJ2-3	CSVAGGGTDTQYF	TGCAGCGTTGCGGGAGGGGGCACAGATACGCAGTATTTT
NA	TRBV12-3/TRBV12-4	NA	TRBJ2-4	CASSWEDRKNTQYF	TGTGCCAGCAGTTGGGAGGACAGAAAAAACACTCAGTACTTC
many	TRBV12-3/TRBV12-4	NA	TRBJ1-1	CASSLVRVGTEAFF	TGTGCCAGCAGTTTAGTGCGGGTGGGCACTGAAGCTTTCTTT
NA	TRBV7-9	NA	TRBJ2-2	CASSLYTMVLRTGELVF	TGTGCCAGCAGCTTATATACAATGGTTTTGAGGACCGGGGAGCTGGTTTTT
NA	TRBV4-1	NA	TRBJ1-2	CASRPGGTGNYYGYTF	TGCGCCAGCAGGCCCGGTGGAACAGGGAACTACTATGGCTACACCTTC
NA	TRBV29-1	NA	TRBJ1-5	CNVAGDNRPQHF	TGCAACGTTGCAGGGGACAATCGGCCCCAGCATTTT
NA	TRBV5-1	NA	TRBJ2-1	CASLGGNYDEQFF	TGCGCCAGCTTGGGGGGTAACTACGATGAGCAGTTCTTC
few	TRBV6-1	TRBD1	TRBJ2-7	CASRTGTGVNEQYF	TGTGCCAGCAGGACCGGGACAGGGGTCAACGAGCAGTACTTC
NA	TRBV20-1	TRBD2	TRBJ2-3	CSDELAGKTDRQYF	TGCAGTGATGAACTAGCGGGGAAGACAGATAGGCAGTATTTT
NA	TRBV20-1	NA	TRBJ1-1	CSDTLGVLNTEAFF	TGTAGTGATACCCTAGGGGTGTTGAACACTGAAGCTTTCTTT
NA	TRBV20-1	NA	TRBJ2-3	CSARAPSGLGTDAQYF	TGCAGTGCTAGAGCTCCCTCGGGACTTGGCACAGACGCGCAGTATTTT
NA	TRBV11-2	NA	TRBJ2-5	CASSTTMGGPKETQYF	TGTGCCAGCAGCACCACAATGGGCGGACCAAAGGAGACCCAGTACTTC
NA	TRBV4-2	NA	TRBJ1-5	CASSQDPTGHANQPQHF	TGTGCCAGCAGCCAAGATCCGACGGGGCACGCCAATCAGCCCCAGCATTTT
few	TRBV11-3	TRBD2	TRBJ2-1	CAGSSEAGGYNEQFF	TGTGCCGGCAGCTCTGAGGCGGGGGGGTACAATGAGCAGTTCTTC
NA	TRBV10-3	NA	TRBJ1-1	CATSRQQTNTEAFF	TGTGCCACTAGTCGACAGCAAACGAACACTGAAGCTTTCTTT
NA	TRBV5-6	TRBD1	TRBJ2-1	CASSLLGQGIDEQFF	TGTGCCAGCAGCTTGTTAGGACAGGGGATCGATGAGCAGTTCTTC
many	TRBV20-1	TRBD2	TRBJ2-1	CSATGTSGSYNEQFF	TGCAGTGCTACCGGGACTAGCGGGAGTTACAATGAGCAGTTCTTC
NA	TRBV29-1	TRBD2	TRBJ2-1	CSVVIAGGPEGEQFF	TGCAGCGTTGTAATAGCGGGAGGTCCAGAGGGGGAACAGTTCTTC
NA	TRBV11-3	TRBD2	TRBJ2-1	CASSPRGLVWDEQFF	TGTGCCAGTAGCCCCCGGGGACTAGTTTGGGATGAGCAGTTCTTC
many	TRBV6-2/TRBV6-3	NA	TRBJ1-1	CASSSDRFVGTEAFF	TGTGCCAGCAGCTCCGACAGGTTCGTGGGGACTGAAGCTTTCTTT
NA	TRBV6-2/TRBV6-3	TRBD2	TRBJ2-1	CYSRPTGLAGTYNEQFF	TGTTACAGCAGACCAACTGGACTAGCGGGTACCTACAATGAGCAGTTCTTC
NA	TRBV20-1	NA	TRBJ2-7	CSARPPGRSSYKQYF	TGCAGTGCAAGACCTCCCGGGAGATCCTCCTACAAGCAGTACTTC
NA	TRBV20-1	NA	TRBJ2-2	CSAKEGAGELFF	TGCAGTGCTAAAGAGGGGGCCGGGGAGCTGTTTTTT
NA	TRBV6-1	NA	TRBJ1-2	CASSATGVNGYTF	TGTGCCAGCAGTGCCACAGGTGTGAATGGCTACACCTTC
NA	TRBV4-1	NA	TRBJ1-2	CASSQVHRSIGSYTF	TGCGCCAGCAGCCAAGTACATAGGTCGATAGGCAGCTACACCTTC
NA	TRBV20-1	NA	TRBJ2-2	CSARPARVNTGDLFF	TGTAGTGCTAGACCCGCCAGGGTGAACACCGGGGACCTGTTTTTT
NA	TRBV4-1	NA	TRBJ2-7	CASSQGTSRSYYEQYF	TGCGCCAGCAGCCAGGGCACTAGCAGGAGTTACTACGAACAGTACTTC
NA	TRBV6-5	TRBD2	TRBJ2-2	CASRLAANTGELFF	TGTGCCAGCAGGCTAGCGGCGAACACCGGGGAGCTGTTTTTT
few	TRBV4-2	NA	TRBJ1-1	CASSQGSGYREAFF	TGTGCCAGCAGCCAAGGGTCGGGCTATCGGGAAGCTTTCTTT
once	TRBV12-3/TRBV12-4	TRBD2	TRBJ2-5	CGSSRTSGGPQETQYF	TGTGGCAGCAGCCGGACTAGCGGGGGACCCCAAGAGACCCAATACTTC
large	TRBV11-1	TRBD2	TRBJ2-1	CASSESYSGGAYNEQFF	TGTGCCAGCAGCGAATCTTATAGCGGGGGGGCCTACAATGAGCAGTTCTTC
many	TRBV4-1	NA	TRBJ1-4	CASSQDLGREKLFF	TGCGCCAGCAGCCAAGATTTAGGGCGGGAAAAACTGTTTTTT
NA	TRBV18	TRBD1	TRBJ2-7	CASSPPGQKGYEQYF	TGTGCCAGCTCACCACCGGGACAGAAAGGCTACGAGCAGTACTTC
NA	TRBV11-2	NA	TRBJ2-3	CVSSLGWHSTDTQYF	TGTGTCAGTAGCTTAGGTTGGCATAGCACAGATACGCAGTATTTT
NA	TRBV20-1	TRBD1	TRBJ1-1	CSADHTGARLLDTEALF	TGCAGTGCCGACCATACAGGGGCAAGATTGTTGGACACTGAAGCTCTCTTT
NA	TRBV10-1	NA	TRBJ2-7	CTSSESLEGRYF	TGCACCAGCAGTGAGTCCTTGGAGGGCCGATACTTC
NA	TRBV5-1	TRBD2	TRBJ2-3	CASSPGGQEDMQYF	TGCGCCAGCAGTCCGGGGGGGCAGGAAGATATGCAGTATTTT
NA	TRBV11-2	NA	TRBJ2-7	CASSLRALGGERPYEQYF	TGTGCCAGCAGCTTGAGAGCACTTGGGGGCGAGAGGCCATACGAGCAGTACTTC
few	TRBV6-1	NA	TRBJ2-5	CASSEGRFETQYF	TGTGCCAGCAGTGAAGGCAGGTTCGAGACCCAGTACTTC
once	TRBV5-4	NA	TRBJ2-5	CASRIDLYLETQYF	TGTGCCAGTAGGATTGACCTGTACCTAGAGACCCAGTACTTC
few	TRBV25-1	NA	TRBJ1-1	CASSSQVTNTEAFF	TGTGCCAGCAGCTCGCAGGTTACGAACACTGAAGCTTTCTTT
many	TRBV29-1	TRBD2	TRBJ2-1	CSGSKRGDNEQFF	TGCAGCGGGAGCAAGCGGGGGGACAATGAGCAGTTCTTC
many	TRBV6-1	TRBD1	TRBJ1-4	CASSGHRGSNEKLFF	TGTGCCAGCAGTGGCCACAGGGGATCCAATGAAAAACTGTTTTTT
NA	TRBV7-9	NA	TRBJ2-1	CASLASPARRFF	TGTGCCAGCTTAGCGTCCCCTGCCAGAAGGTTCTTC
many	TRBV11-2	TRBD2	TRBJ2-5	CASSPGTSRVMTQYF	TGTGCCAGCAGCCCGGGGACTAGCCGTGTCATGACCCAGTACTTC
NA	TRBV4-1	NA	TRBJ2-1	CASRQGVSDNNEQFF	TGCGCCAGCAGACAAGGTGTGAGTGACAACAATGAGCAGTTCTTC
once	TRBV10-1	TRBD2	TRBJ2-3	CARSETSGTVTDTRYF	TGCGCCAGGAGTGAGACTAGCGGGACTGTCACAGATACGCGGTATTTT
NA	TRBV11-2	NA	TRBJ2-7	CAGSLEAGSEQYF	TGTGCCGGCAGCTTAGAAGCTGGGAGCGAGCAGTACTTC
NA	TRBV20-1	NA	TRBJ2-3	CSPRDAGLSTDTQFF	TGCAGTCCTAGAGATGCGGGACTTAGCACAGATACGCAGTTTTTT
NA	TRBV13	NA	TRBJ2-3	CASNGRPLGGLRGGLTDTQYF	TGTGCCAGCAACGGCCGACCCCTCGGGGGCCTAAGGGGGGGGCTCACAGATACGCAGTATTTT
NA	TRBV11-3	NA	TRBJ2-1	CVSSPSWQALYEQFF	TGTGTCAGCAGCCCTTCTTGGCAAGCGCTCTATGAGCAGTTCTTC
NA	TRBV11-2	NA	TRBJ2-7	CASSPRRHTSHEQYF	TGTGCCAGCAGCCCCCGGCGCCATACCTCCCACGAGCAGTACTTC
NA	TRBV11-2	TRBD2	TRBJ2-2	CASSRDYLSTGELFF	TGTGCCAGCAGCCGGGACTACCTCTCCACCGGGGAGTTGTTTTTT